The 19 T cell receptor beta chains presented below share a single source sample, sequenced in a study of shared clonotypes between healthy human individuals. Measured with immunoSEQ multiplex PCR; TCRdb has only the in-frame clones, and not every one. The repertoire consists of under 2,000,000 clones, with approximately 95% occurring once and the leading ten covering roughly 1.2%. Terminally differentiated effector memory CD45RA+ cells were excluded by CCR7 positive selection of CD45RO-negative cells. Sequenced: naive CD8+ T cells sorted from blood. The source of these receptors is a man aged 18 to 29 in good health.

The V gene is TRBV10-3, the J gene TRBJ2-1, with 10 bases lining up with TRBD2. This CDR3 has 17 residues. Germline values: CDR1 ENHRY, CDR2 SYGVKD. The J segment lost 1 base and the V segment lost 0 bases, leaving 3 bases of the junction unmatched. The CDR3 spells CAISESTSGSSYNEQFF. The CDR3 DNA is TGTGCCATCAGTGAGTCGACTAGCGGGTCTTCCTACAATGAGCAGTTCTTC.

The gene calls are TRBV5-6 and TRBJ1-4; D might be TRBD1 (6 bases). The CDR3 is made up of 16 amino acids. Germline lookup yields CDR1 SGHDT and CDR2 YYEEEE. V gave up 0 bases and J gave up 4 bases, with 13 bases separating them. CDR3: CASSLAGQGHNEKLFF. CDR3 nucleotide sequence: TGTGCCAGCAGCTTGGCGGGGCAGGGACATAATGAAAAACTGTTTTTT.

J is TRBJ2-3 and V is TRBV7-8, with TRBD2 as a possible D gene (6 bases). V was pared by 5 bases and J by 2 bases, with 20 bases between. The CDR3 spans 17 residues. Germline CDR1 reads SGHVS; CDR2 reads FQNEAQ. The CDR3: CASSPRLIGGNTDTQYF. The CDR3 DNA is TGTGCCAGCAGCCCCAGACTGATCGGGGGTAACACAGATACGCAGTATTTT.

The chain recombines TRBV7-9 with TRBJ1-1; 7 positions match TRBD1. J gave up 3 bases and V 5 bases, and 6 bases lay outside the gene matches. Germline CDR1 is SEHNR and CDR2 is FQNEAQ (reference sequence). CDR3 length: 14 residues. The CDR3 DNA reads TGTGCCAGCAGCACCCAGGGGGGGGACACTGAAGCTTTCTTT. This gives the protein CASSTQGGDTEAFF.

This clone was seen only once. The chain uses TRBV4-3 and TRBJ2-1; 8 bases map to TRBD2. With V trimmed by 4 bases and J by 6 bases, 11 bases remained unmatched. Germline V CDR1 and CDR2: LGHNA, YSLEER. The CDR3 contains 16 residues. CDR3 sequence (DNA): TGCGCCAGCAGCCCCCGGGGGGCGGGAGGTGGCAATGAGCAGTTCTTC. Translated, it gives CASSPRGAGGGNEQFF.

The V gene is TRBV5-4, the J gene TRBJ2-2; 15 bases map to TRBD2. V dropped 1 base and J dropped 0; count of bases not matched to a gene: 7. CDR1 and CDR2 from the germline V gene are SGHNT and YYREEE (reference sequence). The CDR3 contains 20 residues. The CDR3 DNA sequence: TGTGCCAGCAGCTTGTCAGCCGGGACTAGCGGGGGGTCGAACACCGGGGAGCTGTTTTTT. Protein sequence: CASSLSAGTSGGSNTGELFF.

The J gene is TRBJ2-5, the V gene TRBV27, with D maybe TRBD2 (7 bases). CDR1 is MNHEY, CDR2 SMNVEV, per germline (reference sequence). Trimming shortened V by 2 bases and J by 5 bases, and 15 bases separated the two germline ends. The CDR3 is 15 amino acids. The CDR3 nucleotides are TGTGCCAGCAGTTTAATCGTTGGGGGGGCGGAGACCCAGTACTTC. Its protein product is CASSLIVGGAETQYF.

V gene TRBV30 combines with J gene TRBJ1-2; D gene unclear. Trimming cost V 0 bases and J 2 bases, with 7 bases left between them. The CDR3 loop spans 13 amino acids. Germline V CDR1 and CDR2: GTSNPN, SVGIG (reference sequence). CDR3 region: CAWSVEANYGYTF. The DNA of the CDR3 is TGTGCCTGGAGTGTAGAGGCAAACTATGGCTACACCTTC.

This clone appeared once. The chain couples TRBV5-1 to TRBJ2-7; either TRBD1 or TRBD2 may fit D (5 bases each). Trimming took 0 bases from V and 5 from J, leaving 15 bases between them. CDR1 and CDR2 (germline): SGHRS, YFSETQ. The CDR3 spans 15 residues. The DNA of the CDR3 is TGCGCCAGCAGCTTGGCCCCCGGGGCCTTGGACGAGCAGTACTTC. The encoded protein is CASSLAPGALDEQYF. Full variable domain (outside the CDR3, taken from reference TRBV5-1 and TRBJ2-7): KAGVTQTPRYLIKTRGQQVTLSCSPISGHRSVSWYQQTPGQGLQFLFEYFSETQRNKGNFPGRFSGRQFSNSRSEMNVSTLELGDSALYLCASSLAPGALDEQYFGPGTRLTVT.

V usage is TRBV6-4 and J usage is TRBJ2-1; D not resolved. V dropped 4 bases and J dropped 4 bases, with 8 bases sitting between them. From germline, CDR1 is MRHNA and CDR2 SNTAGT. The CDR3 runs to 13 residues. CDR3 nucleotide sequence: TGTGCCAGCAGTGCGAGCGTATACAATGAGCAGTTCTTC. It translates to CASSASVYNEQFF.

The chain combines TRBV10-2 with TRBJ2-7; D perhaps matches TRBD1 (6 bases). CDR3 length: 10 residues. Trimming removed 9 bases from V and 6 bases from J, with 9 bases in between. Looked up from germline, CDR1 is WSHSY and CDR2 is SAAADI. The DNA for the CDR3 is TGCGCCAGTGCAGGGGTCGAGCAGTACTTC. It translates to CASAGVEQYF.

The chain is built from TRBV30 and TRBJ2-1; a weak D match, TRBD2 (6 bases). CDR1 is GTSNPN, CDR2 SVGIG, per germline (reference sequence). The CDR3 totals 14 residues. With 2 bases removed from V and 2 bases from J, the gap between germline ends came to 10 bases. This CDR3 reads CAWSWEDTYNEQFF. The CDR3 region has the DNA TGTGCCTGGAGTTGGGAGGACACCTACAATGAGCAGTTCTTC.

The CDR3 coding sequence is TGCAGCGTAGAATTCCGGGCAGGGGGTTTCTACAATGAGCAGTTCTTC. Protein: CSVEFRAGGFYNEQFF. This chain joins TRBV29-1 and TRBJ2-1; 7 bases fit TRBD1. Germline CDR1 and CDR2: SQVTM and ANQGSEA. The CDR3 covers 16 residues. The V segment lost 6 bases and the J segment 3 bases; nucleotides outside the gene matches: 14.

The chain is built from TRBV11-2 and TRBJ1-1, with TRBD1 matching over 7 bases. The J segment lost 5 bases and the V segment lost 3 bases, leaving 3 bases of the junction unmatched. Germline assignment: CDR1 SGHAT and CDR2 FQNNGV. There are 13 residues in the CDR3. CDR3 in amino acids: CASSFDRVTEAFF. The CDR3 coding sequence is TGTGCCAGCAGCTTCGACAGGGTAACTGAAGCTTTCTTT.

This clone was detected only once. The chain combines TRBV2 with TRBJ2-7; no definite D call. Germline V gene lookup returns CDR1 SNHLY and CDR2 FYNNEI. This CDR3 has 13 amino acids. V was trimmed by 6 bases and J by 4 bases, leaving 13 bases between them. CDR3 residues: CASRGTTYYEQYF. DNA for the CDR3: TGTGCCAGCAGAGGTACGACCTATTACGAGCAGTACTTC.

The J gene is TRBJ2-7, the V gene TRBV5-4; tentatively, D is TRBD1 (6 bases). This CDR3 is 13 amino acids long. The V end lost 0 bases, the J end lost 11 bases, and 15 bases lay between the germline ends. Germline V lookup: CDR1 SGHNT, CDR2 YYREEE (reference sequence). CDR3 in amino acids: CASSLEDDRWKYF. CDR3 nucleotide sequence: TGTGCCAGCAGCTTGGAGGATGACAGGTGGAAGTACTTC.

The chain couples TRBV7-9 to TRBJ2-3, with 8 bases identical to TRBD1. V trimming: 7 bases; J trimming: 4 bases; junction bases outside the gene matches: 7. This CDR3 spans 14 amino acids. Per germline, CDR1 SEHNR and CDR2 FQNEAQ (reference sequence). The CDR3 protein is CASTLGTGPDTQYF. The CDR3 DNA follows: TGTGCCAGCACCCTAGGGACAGGCCCAGATACGCAGTATTTT.

Details on this clone: Sequence at one end of the junction differs from germline and may be a read error. The chain carries TRBV5-1 and TRBJ2-7; D is possibly TRBD2 (6 bases). This CDR3 comprises 10 residues. Germline CDR1 is SGHRS and CDR2 is YFSETQ. CDR3 coding DNA: TGCGCCAGCAGGTCGGGAGTCCCTTGTTTC. Protein: CASRSGVPCF.

This clone appeared once. The chain carries TRBV10-2 and TRBJ1-6, with a weak D call TRBD1 (5 bases). Germline loops: CDR1 WSHSY, CDR2 SAAADI. This CDR3 spans 15 amino acids. V was pared by 3 bases and J by 8 bases, with 14 bases between. This chain's CDR3 is CASSDRQGIDSPLHF. The DNA for the CDR3 is TGCGCCAGCAGTGATCGTCAGGGTATAGATTCACCCCTCCACTTT.